Below are 2 T cell receptor beta chains sequenced from a single sample in a study of blood T cell repertoires in COVID-19. Measured with immunoSEQ multiplex PCR; TCRdb has only the in-frame clones, and not every one. The sample includes around 260,000 clones, 80% to 90% of them seen just once. Sequencing input: peripheral blood. The receptors stem from a woman in her forties or fifties who had recovered from COVID-19.

This chain uses TRBV4-1 with TRBJ1-2, with D maybe TRBD1 (5 bases). The V and J ends lost 7 bases and 8 bases respectively, with 20 bases between them. The CDR3 contains 14 residues. Germline values: CDR1 MGHRA, CDR2 YSYEKL. CDR3 region: CASTPELGGRGYTF. Written as DNA, the CDR3 is TGCGCCAGCACCCCCGAGCTTGGGGGGAGGGGCTACACCTTC.

The chain links TRBV28 to TRBJ2-7, with 11 bases that match TRBD2. Germline V gene lookup returns CDR1 MDHEN and CDR2 SYDVKM. The CDR3 has 13 amino acids. Germline trimming cut 8 bases from V and 6 bases from J; bases unmatched to any gene: 6. Here the CDR3 DNA reads TGTGCCAGCCGACTAGCGGGAAGTTCCGAGCAGTACTTC. Its translation is CASRLAGSSEQYF. The complete variable domain, with remaining parts taken from reference TRBV28 and TRBJ2-7, reads DVKVTQSSRYLVKRTGEKVFLECVQDMDHENMFWYRQDPGLGLRLIYFSYDVKMKEKGDIPEGYSVSREKKERFSLILESASTNQTSMYLCASRLAGSSEQYFGPGTRLTVT.